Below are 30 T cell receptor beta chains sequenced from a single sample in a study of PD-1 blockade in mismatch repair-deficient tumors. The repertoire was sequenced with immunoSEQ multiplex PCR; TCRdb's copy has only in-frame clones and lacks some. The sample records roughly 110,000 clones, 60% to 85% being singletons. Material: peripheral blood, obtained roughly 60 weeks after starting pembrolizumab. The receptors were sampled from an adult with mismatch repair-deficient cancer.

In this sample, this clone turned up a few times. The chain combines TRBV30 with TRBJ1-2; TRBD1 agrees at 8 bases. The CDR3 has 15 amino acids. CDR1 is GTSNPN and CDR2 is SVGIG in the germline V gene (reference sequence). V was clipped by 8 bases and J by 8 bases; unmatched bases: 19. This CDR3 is CAGTGTGASRKGYTF. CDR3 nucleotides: TGTGCCGGGACCGGGACAGGCGCTTCTAGAAAAGGCTACACCTTC.

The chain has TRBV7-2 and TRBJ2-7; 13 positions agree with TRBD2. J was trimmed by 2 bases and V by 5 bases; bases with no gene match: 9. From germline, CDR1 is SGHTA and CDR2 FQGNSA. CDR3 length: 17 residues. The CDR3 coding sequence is TGTGCCAGCAGCCCCGGGACTAGCGGGATGTTGGCCTACGAGCAGTACTTC. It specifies CASSPGTSGMLAYEQYF.

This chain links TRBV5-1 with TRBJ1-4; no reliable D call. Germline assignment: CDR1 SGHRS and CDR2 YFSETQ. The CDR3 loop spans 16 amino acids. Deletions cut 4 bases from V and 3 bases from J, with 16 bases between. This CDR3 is CASSPGPVSANEKLFF. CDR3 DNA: TGCGCCAGCAGCCCCGGGCCCGTAAGTGCTAATGAAAAACTGTTTTTT.

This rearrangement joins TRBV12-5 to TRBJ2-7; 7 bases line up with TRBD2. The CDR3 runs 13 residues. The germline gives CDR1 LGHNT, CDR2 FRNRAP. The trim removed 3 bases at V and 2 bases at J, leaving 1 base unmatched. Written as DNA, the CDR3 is TGTGCTAGTGGTTTTGGACTAGCCTACGAGCAGTACTTC. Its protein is CASGFGLAYEQYF.

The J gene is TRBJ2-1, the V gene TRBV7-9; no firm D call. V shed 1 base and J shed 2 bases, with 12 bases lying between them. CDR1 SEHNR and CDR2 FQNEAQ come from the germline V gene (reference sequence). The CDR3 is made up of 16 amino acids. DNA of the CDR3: TGTGCCAGCAGCTTAGGCCCCACTACTGCCTACAATGAGCAGTTCTTC. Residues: CASSLGPTTAYNEQFF. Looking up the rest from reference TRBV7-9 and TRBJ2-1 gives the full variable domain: DTGVSQNPRHKITKRGQNVTFRCDPISEHNRLYWYRQTLGQGPEFLTYFQNEAQLEKSRLLSDRFSAERPKGSFSTLEIQRTEQGDSAMYLCASSLGPTTAYNEQFFGPGTRLTVL.

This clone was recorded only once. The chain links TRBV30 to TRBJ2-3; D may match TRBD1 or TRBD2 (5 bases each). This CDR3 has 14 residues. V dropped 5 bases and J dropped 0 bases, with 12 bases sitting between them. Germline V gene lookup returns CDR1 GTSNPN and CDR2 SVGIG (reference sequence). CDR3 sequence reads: CAWGPGTSTDTQYF. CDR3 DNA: TGTGCCTGGGGCCCCGGGACCAGCACAGATACGCAGTATTTT.

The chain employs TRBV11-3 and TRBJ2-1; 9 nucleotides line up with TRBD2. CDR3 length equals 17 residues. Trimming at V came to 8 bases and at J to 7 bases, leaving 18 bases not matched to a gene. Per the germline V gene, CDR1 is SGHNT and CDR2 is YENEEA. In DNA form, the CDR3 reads TGTGCCAGCTCACCGGGGCGGGAGGGCAGGGTATTGAATGAGCAGTTCTTC. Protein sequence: CASSPGREGRVLNEQFF.

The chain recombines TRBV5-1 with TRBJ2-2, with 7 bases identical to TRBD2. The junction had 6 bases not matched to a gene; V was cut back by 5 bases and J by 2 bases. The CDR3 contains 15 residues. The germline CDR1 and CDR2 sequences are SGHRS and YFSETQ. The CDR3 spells CASRPTSVNTGELFF. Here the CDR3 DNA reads TGCGCCAGCAGGCCTACTAGCGTCAACACCGGGGAGCTGTTTTTT.

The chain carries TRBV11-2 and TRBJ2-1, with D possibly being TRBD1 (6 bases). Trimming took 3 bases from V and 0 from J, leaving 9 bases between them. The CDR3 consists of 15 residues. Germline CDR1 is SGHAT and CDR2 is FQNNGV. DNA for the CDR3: TGTGCCAGCAGCTTCCAGGACAGCTCCTACAATGAGCAGTTCTTC. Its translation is CASSFQDSSYNEQFF.

This CDR3 reads CASRRGSTPSYEQYF. The CDR3 nucleotides read TGTGCCAGCAGACGAGGGTCGACACCTTCCTACGAGCAGTACTTC. The rearrangement links TRBV19 to TRBJ2-7; D may be TRBD2 (5 bases). The V end lost 9 bases, the J end lost 1 base, and 19 bases lay between the germline ends. The CDR3 has 15 residues. Germline-derived CDR1 and CDR2 are LNHDA and SQIVND (reference sequence).

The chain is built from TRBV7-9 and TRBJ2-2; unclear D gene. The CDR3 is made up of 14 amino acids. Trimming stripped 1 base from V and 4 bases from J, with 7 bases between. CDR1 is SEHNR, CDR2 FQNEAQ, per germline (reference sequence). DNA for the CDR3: TGTGCCAGCAGCTTAGGACGACTCACCGGGGAGCTGTTTTTT. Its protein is CASSLGRLTGELFF.

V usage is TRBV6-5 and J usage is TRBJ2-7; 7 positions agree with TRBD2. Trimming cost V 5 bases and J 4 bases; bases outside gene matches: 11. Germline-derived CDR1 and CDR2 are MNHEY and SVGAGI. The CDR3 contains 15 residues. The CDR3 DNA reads TGTGCCAGCAGTAAGCGGGACGCGTTAACATACGAGCAGTACTTC. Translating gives CASSKRDALTYEQYF.

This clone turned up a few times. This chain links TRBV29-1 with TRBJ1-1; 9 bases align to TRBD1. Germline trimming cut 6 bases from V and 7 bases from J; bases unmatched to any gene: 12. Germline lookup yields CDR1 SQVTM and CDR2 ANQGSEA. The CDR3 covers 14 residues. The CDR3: CSVASRDRVGEAFF. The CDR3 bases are TGCAGCGTCGCGTCCCGGGACAGGGTGGGTGAAGCTTTCTTT.

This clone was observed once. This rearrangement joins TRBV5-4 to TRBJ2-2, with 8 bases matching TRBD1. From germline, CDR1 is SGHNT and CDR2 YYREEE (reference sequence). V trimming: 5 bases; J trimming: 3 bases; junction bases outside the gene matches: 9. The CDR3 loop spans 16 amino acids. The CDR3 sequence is CASSRAGQEDTGELFF. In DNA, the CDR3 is TGTGCCAGCAGTCGGGCGGGACAGGAAGACACCGGGGAGCTGTTTTTT.

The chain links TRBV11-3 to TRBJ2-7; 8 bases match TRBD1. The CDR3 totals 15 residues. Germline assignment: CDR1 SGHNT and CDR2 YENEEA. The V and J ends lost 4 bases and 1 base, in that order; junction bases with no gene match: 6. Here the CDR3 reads CASSSTGTGSYEQYF. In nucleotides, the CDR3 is TGTGCCAGCAGCTCAACCGGGACAGGATCCTACGAGCAGTACTTC.

The CDR3 sequence: CAWSVDGGANTEAFF. The CDR3 DNA is TGTGCCTGGAGTGTAGACGGAGGGGCGAACACTGAAGCTTTCTTT. This rearrangement joins TRBV30 to TRBJ1-1; D may be TRBD1 (5 bases). This CDR3 is built from 15 residues. V was shortened by 0 bases and J by 1 base, with 12 bases between the two germline ends. The germline gives CDR1 GTSNPN, CDR2 SVGIG (reference sequence).

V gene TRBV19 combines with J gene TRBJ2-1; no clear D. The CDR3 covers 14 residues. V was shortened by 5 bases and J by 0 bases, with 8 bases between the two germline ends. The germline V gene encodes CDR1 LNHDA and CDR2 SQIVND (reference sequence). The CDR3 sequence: CASSGVSSYNEQFF. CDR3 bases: TGTGCCAGTAGTGGAGTGAGCTCCTACAATGAGCAGTTCTTC.

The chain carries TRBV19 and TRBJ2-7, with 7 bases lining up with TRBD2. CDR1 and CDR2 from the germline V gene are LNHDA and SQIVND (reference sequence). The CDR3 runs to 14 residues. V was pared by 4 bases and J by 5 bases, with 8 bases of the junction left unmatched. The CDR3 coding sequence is TGTGCCAGTAGTACCCCGGGACTACAAAACGAGCAGTACTTC. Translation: CASSTPGLQNEQYF.

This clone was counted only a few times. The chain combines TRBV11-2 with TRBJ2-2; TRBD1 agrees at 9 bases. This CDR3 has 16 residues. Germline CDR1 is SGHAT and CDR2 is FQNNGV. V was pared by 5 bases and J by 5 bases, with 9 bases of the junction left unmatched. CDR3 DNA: TGTGCCAGCAGCCCGTCGACAGGGGGTTGGACCGGGGAGCTGTTTTTT. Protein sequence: CASSPSTGGWTGELFF.

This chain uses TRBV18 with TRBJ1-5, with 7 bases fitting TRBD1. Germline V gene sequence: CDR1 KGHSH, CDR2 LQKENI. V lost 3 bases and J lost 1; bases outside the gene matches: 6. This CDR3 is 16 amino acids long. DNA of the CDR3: TGTGCCAGCTCACCTTCGGGAGGGGGCAGCAATCAGCCCCAGCATTTT. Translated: CASSPSGGGSNQPQHF.

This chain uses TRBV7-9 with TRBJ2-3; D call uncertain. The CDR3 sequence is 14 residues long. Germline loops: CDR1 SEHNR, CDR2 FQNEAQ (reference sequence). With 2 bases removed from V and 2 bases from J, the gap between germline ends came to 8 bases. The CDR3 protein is CASSLRADTDTQYF. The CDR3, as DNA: TGTGCCAGCAGCTTACGGGCAGACACAGATACGCAGTATTTT. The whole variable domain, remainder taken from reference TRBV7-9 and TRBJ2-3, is DTGVSQNPRHKITKRGQNVTFRCDPISEHNRLYWYRQTLGQGPEFLTYFQNEAQLEKSRLLSDRFSAERPKGSFSTLEIQRTEQGDSAMYLCASSLRADTDTQYFGPGTRLTVL.

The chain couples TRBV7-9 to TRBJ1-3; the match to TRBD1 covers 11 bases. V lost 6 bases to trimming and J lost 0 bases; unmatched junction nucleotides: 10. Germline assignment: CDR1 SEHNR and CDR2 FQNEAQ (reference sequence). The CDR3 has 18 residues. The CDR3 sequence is CASRKSRDRGSSGNTIYF. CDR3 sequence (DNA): TGTGCCAGCAGGAAATCCCGGGACAGGGGGTCCTCTGGAAACACCATATATTTT.

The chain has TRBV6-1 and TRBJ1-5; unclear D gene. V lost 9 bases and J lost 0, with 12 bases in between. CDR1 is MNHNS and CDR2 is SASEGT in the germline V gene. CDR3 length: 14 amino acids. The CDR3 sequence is CASDDRYSNQPQHF. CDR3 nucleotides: TGTGCCAGTGACGACCGCTATAGCAATCAGCCCCAGCATTTT.

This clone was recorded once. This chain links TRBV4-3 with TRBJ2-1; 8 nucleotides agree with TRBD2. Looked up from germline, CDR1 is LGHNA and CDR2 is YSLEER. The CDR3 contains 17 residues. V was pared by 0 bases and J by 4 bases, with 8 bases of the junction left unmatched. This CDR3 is CASSQEPPGRGYNEQFF. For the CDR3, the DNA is TGCGCCAGCAGCCAAGAGCCCCCCGGGAGGGGGTACAATGAGCAGTTCTTC.

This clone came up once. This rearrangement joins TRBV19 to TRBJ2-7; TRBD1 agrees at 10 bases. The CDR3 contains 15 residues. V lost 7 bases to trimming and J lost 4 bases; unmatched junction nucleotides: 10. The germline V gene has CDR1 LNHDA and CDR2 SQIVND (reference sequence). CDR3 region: CASNPGGTGAYEQYF. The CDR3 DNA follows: TGTGCCAGTAATCCTGGGGGGACAGGGGCGTACGAGCAGTACTTC. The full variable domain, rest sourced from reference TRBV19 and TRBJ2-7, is DGGITQSPKYLFRKEGQNVTLSCEQNLNHDAMYWYRQDPGQGLRLIYYSQIVNDFQKGDIAEGYSVSREKKESFPLTVTSAQKNPTAFYLCASNPGGTGAYEQYFGPGTRLTVT.

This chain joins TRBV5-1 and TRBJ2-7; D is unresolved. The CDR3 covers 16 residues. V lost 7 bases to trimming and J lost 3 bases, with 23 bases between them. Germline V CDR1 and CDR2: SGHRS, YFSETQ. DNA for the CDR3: TGCGCCAGCGTGGAAGTCCCCATAGGGTATTACTACGAGCAGTACTTC. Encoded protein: CASVEVPIGYYYEQYF.

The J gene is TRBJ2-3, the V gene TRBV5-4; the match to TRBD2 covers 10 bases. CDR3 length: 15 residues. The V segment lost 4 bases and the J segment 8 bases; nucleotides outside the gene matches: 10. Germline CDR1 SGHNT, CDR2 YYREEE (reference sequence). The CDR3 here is CASSPRSSGSGTQYF. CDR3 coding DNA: TGTGCCAGCAGCCCCCGCTCTAGCGGGAGTGGTACGCAGTATTTT.

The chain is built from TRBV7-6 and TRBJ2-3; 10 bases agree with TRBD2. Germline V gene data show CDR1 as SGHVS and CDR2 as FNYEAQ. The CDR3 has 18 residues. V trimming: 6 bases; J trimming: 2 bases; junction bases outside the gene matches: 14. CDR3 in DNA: TGTGCCAGCAGTTCCAATGCACCCGGACTAGCGGTCACAGATACGCAGTATTTT. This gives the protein CASSSNAPGLAVTDTQYF.

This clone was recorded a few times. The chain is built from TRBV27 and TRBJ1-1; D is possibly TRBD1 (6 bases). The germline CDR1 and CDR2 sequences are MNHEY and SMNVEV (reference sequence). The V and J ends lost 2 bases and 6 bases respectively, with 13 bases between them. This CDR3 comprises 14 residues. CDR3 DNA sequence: TGTGCCAGCAGTTTAGGGGGCCGGACAGCTGAAGCTTTCTTT. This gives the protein CASSLGGRTAEAFF.

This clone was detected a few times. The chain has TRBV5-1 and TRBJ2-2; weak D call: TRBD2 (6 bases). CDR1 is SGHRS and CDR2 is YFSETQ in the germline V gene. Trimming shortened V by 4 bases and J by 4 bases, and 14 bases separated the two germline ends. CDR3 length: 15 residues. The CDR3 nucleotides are TGCGCCAGCAGCCTACGGGAGATCGGCACCGGGGAGCTGTTTTTT. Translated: CASSLREIGTGELFF.